This is a list of T cell receptor beta chains from one sample in a study of T cell changes during pregnancy in multiple sclerosis. Measured with immunoSEQ multiplex PCR; TCRdb has only the in-frame clones, and not every one. The data contain under 75,000 clones, around 90% of them seen just once; the ten biggest clones take up about 0.31%. The source was CD4+ T cells from peripheral blood mononuclear cells, collected after pregnancy. These receptors were obtained from a female donor with multiple sclerosis, enrolled in a pregnancy study. The CDR3 runs from the conserved cysteine through the conserved F or W. D genes are given only for firm matches. Size is stated for part of the rows, as once, few or many counts, or as a class when the clone is expanded.

. | TRBJ2-1 | . | TRBV28 | 15 | CASSQTSPTGNEQFF | TGTGCCAGCAGTCAAACTAGCCCAACTGGCAATGAGCAGTTCTTC
. | TRBJ1-4 | . | TRBV5-1 | 15 | CASSLEGAGNEKLFF | TGCGCCAGCAGCTTGGAAGGGGCAGGAAATGAAAAACTGTTTTTT
. | TRBJ1-2 | . | TRBV5-4 | 14 | CASSQASSLYGYTF | TGTGCCAGCAGTCAGGCATCCAGCCTGTATGGCTACACCTTC
. | TRBJ2-7 | . | TRBV15 | 17 | CATSGGLPGTDSYEQYF | TGTGCCACCAGCGGAGGGCTCCCTGGGACAGATTCCTACGAGCAGTACTTC
. | TRBJ1-2 | . | TRBV28 | 14 | CASSVVLAAYGYTF | TGTGCCAGCAGTGTCGTCCTGGCCGCCTATGGCTACACCTTC
. | TRBJ1-2 | TRBD1 | TRBV5-6 | 14 | CASSLVQGAHGYTF | TGTGCCAGCAGCTTGGTACAGGGGGCGCACGGCTACACCTTC
few | TRBJ1-1 | . | TRBV4-2 | 13 | CASSSRLNTEAFF | TGTGCCAGCAGCTCACGGTTGAACACTGAAGCTTTCTTT
. | TRBJ2-6 | . | TRBV7-2 | 15 | CASSPQVSGANVLTF | TGTGCCAGCAGCCCCCAGGTCTCTGGGGCCAACGTCCTGACTTTC
. | TRBJ2-3 | . | TRBV5-1 | 13 | CASSLPGTDTQYF | TGCGCCAGCAGCTTGCCAGGGACAGATACGCAGTATTTT
many | TRBJ1-1 | . | TRBV7-9 | 16 | CASIPPRPGMNTEAFF | TGTGCCAGCATCCCCCCCCGGCCAGGCATGAACACTGAAGCTTTCTTT
. | TRBJ2-5 | . | TRBV6-1 | 15 | CASSAQGFGGATQYF | TGTGCCAGCAGCGCGCAGGGTTTTGGGGGCGCGACCCAGTACTTC
. | TRBJ2-7 | TRBD1 | TRBV2 | 15 | CASSGGQASSYEQYF | TGTGCCAGCAGTGGGGGACAGGCTAGCTCCTACGAGCAGTACTTC
. | TRBJ1-2 | TRBD1 | TRBV5-1 | 16 | CASSSATGQGTSGYTF | TGCGCCAGCAGCTCGGCTACGGGACAGGGGACCTCTGGCTACACCTTC
. | TRBJ1-4 | . | TRBV6-1 | 14 | CASRGTPRTEKLFF | TGTGCCAGCAGGGGGACACCTAGGACTGAAAAACTGTTTTTT
once | TRBJ1-5 | . | TRBV6-1 | 15 | CASSARDNSNQPQHF | TGTGCCAGCAGTGCCAGGGACAATAGCAATCAGCCCCAGCATTTT
. | TRBJ2-7 | . | TRBV5-1 | 16 | CASSLGASVSSYEQYF | TGCGCCAGCAGCTTGGGGGCTAGCGTTAGCTCCTACGAGCAGTACTTC
once | TRBJ1-5 | . | TRBV6-6 | 12 | CASSPGLQPQHF | TGTGCCAGCAGTCCAGGACTTCAGCCCCAGCATTTT
. | TRBJ1-2 | TRBD1 | TRBV6-1 | 13 | CASSNHGTVDSTF | TGTGCCAGCAGTAACCACGGGACAGTTGACAGCACCTTC
. | TRBJ2-7 | . | TRBV19 | 15 | CASTPTWASSYEQYF | TGTGCCAGTACCCCGACGTGGGCGAGCTCCTACGAGCAGTACTTC
. | TRBJ2-7 | . | TRBV11-3 | 13 | CASSLVRGYEQYF | TGTGCCAGCAGCTTAGTTAGGGGTTACGAGCAGTACTTC
. | TRBJ1-1 | . | TRBV7-9 | 14 | CASTPGEANTEAFF | TGTGCCAGCACCCCGGGGGAAGCGAACACTGAAGCTTTCTTT
. | TRBJ1-5 | . | TRBV19 | 13 | CASRRTAFQPQHF | TGTGCCAGTAGGAGGACAGCGTTTCAGCCCCAGCATTTT
. | TRBJ2-1 | TRBD2 | TRBV5-1 | 15 | CASSPNSGGANEQFF | TGCGCCAGCAGCCCTAATAGCGGGGGGGCAAATGAGCAGTTCTTC
. | TRBJ2-1 | TRBD2 | TRBV10-3 | 16 | CASRLAGGGSYNEQFF | TGTGCCTCAAGACTAGCGGGAGGGGGATCCTACAATGAGCAGTTCTTC
once | TRBJ1-2 | . | TRBV4-1 | 15 | CASSQAEGVSYGYTF | TGCGCCAGCAGCCAAGCGGAGGGAGTCTCCTATGGCTACACCTTC
. | TRBJ1-1 | . | TRBV28 | 14 | CASRSAGMNTEAFF | TGTGCCAGCAGATCGGCGGGGATGAACACTGAAGCTTTCTTT
. | TRBJ2-6 | TRBD2 | TRBV28 | 21 | CASSFSLVGLAGDRRANVLTF | TGTGCCAGCAGTTTTTCATTAGTCGGACTAGCGGGAGACAGGAGGGCCAACGTCCTGACTTTC
. | TRBJ2-1 | TRBD2 | TRBV4-2 | 17 | CASSQDRLVAGADEQFF | TGTGCCAGCAGCCAAGATAGATTGGTAGCGGGAGCTGATGAGCAGTTCTTC
. | TRBJ2-7 | . | TRBV5-4 | 14 | CASSLGLASTEQYF | TGTGCCAGCAGCTTGGGTCTAGCATCTACCGAGCAGTACTTC
. | TRBJ1-6 | . | TRBV7-2 | 13 | CASSLAANSPLHF | TGTGCCAGCAGCTTAGCAGCTAATTCACCCCTCCACTTT
. | TRBJ2-2 | TRBD2 | TRBV5-4 | 16 | CASSLGLAGNTGELFF | TGTGCCAGCAGCTTGGGACTAGCGGGGAACACCGGGGAGCTGTTTTTT
. | TRBJ1-2 | . | TRBV30 | 12 | CAWSESDYGYTF | TGTGCCTGGAGTGAGTCGGACTATGGCTACACCTTC
. | TRBJ1-1 | . | TRBV2 | 13 | CASGREGNTEAFF | TGTGCCAGCGGGAGGGAGGGGAACACTGAAGCTTTCTTT
. | TRBJ1-1 | . | TRBV5-6 | 15 | CASSSETGAPTEAFF | TGTGCCAGCAGCTCAGAAACAGGCGCCCCCACTGAAGCTTTCTTT
. | TRBJ1-4 | TRBD1 | TRBV10-3 | 14 | CAISEGASNEKLFF | TGTGCCATCAGCGAGGGGGCCTCCAATGAAAAACTGTTTTTT
. | TRBJ1-6 | TRBD1 | TRBV19 | 14 | CASSVRDRDSPLHF | TGTGCCAGTAGTGTCCGGGACAGGGATTCACCCCTCCACTTT
. | TRBJ1-4 | . | TRBV28 | 16 | CASSLPRASTNEKLFF | TGTGCCAGCAGTTTGCCCAGGGCCTCAACTAATGAAAAACTGTTTTTT
. | TRBJ2-2 | . | TRBV5-5 | 14 | CASSLGQLTGELFF | TGTGCCAGCAGCTTGGGACAGCTAACCGGGGAGCTGTTTTTT
. | TRBJ1-5 | . | TRBV5-1 | 14 | CASSLVAEGQPQHF | TGCGCCAGCAGCTTGGTGGCCGAGGGTCAGCCCCAGCATTTT
. | TRBJ2-3 | . | TRBV14 | 18 | CASSQDHPLRRDTDTQYF | TGTGCCAGCAGCCAAGACCACCCTTTACGGCGGGACACAGATACGCAGTATTTT
. | TRBJ2-7 | TRBD2 | TRBV6-5 | 16 | CASSYSKLASSYEQYF | TGTGCCAGCAGTTACTCGAAACTAGCGTCTTCCTACGAGCAGTACTTC
. | TRBJ2-1 | TRBD1 | TRBV5-1 | 16 | CASSLIGTGPFNEQFF | TGCGCCAGCAGCTTGATCGGGACAGGGCCCTTCAATGAGCAGTTCTTC
. | TRBJ2-1 | . | TRBV5-1 | 15 | CASSLIAGNYNEQFF | TGCGCCAGCAGCTTGATTGCGGGAAATTACAATGAGCAGTTCTTC
. | TRBJ2-5 | TRBD1 | TRBV6-1 | 15 | CASSITGQGQETQYF | TGTGCCAGCAGCATCACCGGACAGGGACAGGAGACCCAGTACTTC
. | TRBJ2-2 | . | TRBV29-1 | 15 | CSALVRVLGSGELFF | TGCAGCGCCCTAGTCAGGGTCTTGGGATCCGGGGAGCTGTTTTTT
. | TRBJ2-7 | . | TRBV18 | 14 | CASSPSGDWYEQYF | TGTGCCAGCTCACCCTCCGGGGATTGGTACGAGCAGTACTTC
. | TRBJ1-1 | . | TRBV10-3 | 13 | CAISQLANTEAFF | TGTGCCATCAGCCAGTTGGCGAACACTGAAGCTTTCTTT
. | TRBJ2-5 | TRBD2 | TRBV18 | 15 | CASSPTSTPQGGQYF | TGTGCCAGCTCACCGACTAGCACCCCCCAAGGTGGCCAGTACTTC
. | TRBJ2-2 | . | TRBV19 | 15 | CASTRIADNTGELFF | TGTGCCAGTACGAGAATAGCGGATAACACCGGGGAGCTGTTTTTT
. | TRBJ1-2 | . | TRBV5-4 | 12 | CASSSRDYGYTF | TGTGCCAGCAGCTCCCGGGACTATGGCTACACCTTC
once | TRBJ2-2 | . | TRBV14 | 14 | CASSQDSGTGELFF | TGTGCCAGCAGCCAAGACAGCGGGACCGGGGAGCTGTTTTTT
. | TRBJ2-7 | TRBD2 | TRBV5-4 | 15 | CASSLGRGGPREQYF | TGTGCCAGCAGCCTCGGGAGGGGGGGGCCGAGGGAGCAGTACTTC
. | TRBJ1-5 | TRBD1 | TRBV6-1 | 14 | CASSEQGVGQPQHF | TGTGCCAGCAGTGAACAGGGGGTGGGTCAGCCCCAGCATTTT
. | TRBJ2-7 | TRBD1 | TRBV6-5 | 13 | CASSRQGPYEQYF | TGTGCCAGCAGTCGACAGGGGCCCTACGAGCAGTACTTC
. | TRBJ2-3 | . | TRBV9 | 16 | CASSVGAGARTDTQYF | TGTGCCAGCAGCGTAGGGGCGGGGGCCCGCACAGATACGCAGTATTTT
. | TRBJ1-3 | TRBD1 | TRBV5-1 | 19 | CASSLRQGDTPSSGNTIYF | TGCGCCAGCAGCTTGAGACAGGGCGATACACCGAGCTCTGGAAACACCATATATTTT
. | TRBJ2-7 | TRBD1 | TRBV28 | 15 | CASSLTGTGAYEQYF | TGTGCCAGCAGTCTCACCGGGACAGGGGCCTACGAGCAGTACTTC
. | TRBJ2-3 | TRBD1 | TRBV28 | 14 | CASAGTGAGDTQYF | TGTGCCAGCGCCGGGACAGGGGCAGGAGATACGCAGTATTTT
. | TRBJ2-7 | TRBD1 | TRBV19 | 14 | CASSSRDRAHEQYF | TGTGCCAGTAGTAGCCGGGACAGGGCGCACGAGCAGTACTTC
few | TRBJ1-2 | TRBD1 | TRBV2 | 15 | CASRAGTGGGMGYTF | TGTGCCTCCAGAGCAGGGACAGGGGGCGGAATGGGCTACACCTTC